The 2 T cell receptor beta chains given below trace back to one sample, sequenced in a study of CD8+ T cells in alopecia areata. TCR sequencing used cDNA made by reverse transcription of extracted RNA. Sequencing used immunoSEQ multiplex PCR; TCRdb keeps in-frame clones, though not all of them. The table has approximately 63,000 clones, roughly 57% seen once; the top ten hold approximately 17%. The material was CD8+ T cells sorted from blood, obtained at week 0. Receptor source: a human donor with alopecia areata.

This clone appeared once. The chain uses TRBV4-3 and TRBJ2-1; D is ambiguous. CDR1 LGHNA and CDR2 YSLEER come from the germline V gene. The CDR3 consists of 13 residues. V was cut by 0 bases and J by 8 bases, with 8 bases left in between. CDR3 sequence: CASSQEAYHEQFF. CDR3 DNA: TGCGCCAGCAGCCAAGAGGCTTACCATGAGCAGTTCTTC.

This chain joins TRBV30 and TRBJ2-1, with 9 bases aligning to TRBD2. V lost 4 bases, J lost 4 bases, and 2 bases stayed unmatched. The CDR3 is 13 residues long. Germline lookup yields CDR1 GTSNPN and CDR2 SVGIG (reference sequence). This CDR3 is CAWTSGKYNEQFF. The CDR3 DNA follows: TGTGCCTGGACTAGCGGGAAATACAATGAGCAGTTCTTC.